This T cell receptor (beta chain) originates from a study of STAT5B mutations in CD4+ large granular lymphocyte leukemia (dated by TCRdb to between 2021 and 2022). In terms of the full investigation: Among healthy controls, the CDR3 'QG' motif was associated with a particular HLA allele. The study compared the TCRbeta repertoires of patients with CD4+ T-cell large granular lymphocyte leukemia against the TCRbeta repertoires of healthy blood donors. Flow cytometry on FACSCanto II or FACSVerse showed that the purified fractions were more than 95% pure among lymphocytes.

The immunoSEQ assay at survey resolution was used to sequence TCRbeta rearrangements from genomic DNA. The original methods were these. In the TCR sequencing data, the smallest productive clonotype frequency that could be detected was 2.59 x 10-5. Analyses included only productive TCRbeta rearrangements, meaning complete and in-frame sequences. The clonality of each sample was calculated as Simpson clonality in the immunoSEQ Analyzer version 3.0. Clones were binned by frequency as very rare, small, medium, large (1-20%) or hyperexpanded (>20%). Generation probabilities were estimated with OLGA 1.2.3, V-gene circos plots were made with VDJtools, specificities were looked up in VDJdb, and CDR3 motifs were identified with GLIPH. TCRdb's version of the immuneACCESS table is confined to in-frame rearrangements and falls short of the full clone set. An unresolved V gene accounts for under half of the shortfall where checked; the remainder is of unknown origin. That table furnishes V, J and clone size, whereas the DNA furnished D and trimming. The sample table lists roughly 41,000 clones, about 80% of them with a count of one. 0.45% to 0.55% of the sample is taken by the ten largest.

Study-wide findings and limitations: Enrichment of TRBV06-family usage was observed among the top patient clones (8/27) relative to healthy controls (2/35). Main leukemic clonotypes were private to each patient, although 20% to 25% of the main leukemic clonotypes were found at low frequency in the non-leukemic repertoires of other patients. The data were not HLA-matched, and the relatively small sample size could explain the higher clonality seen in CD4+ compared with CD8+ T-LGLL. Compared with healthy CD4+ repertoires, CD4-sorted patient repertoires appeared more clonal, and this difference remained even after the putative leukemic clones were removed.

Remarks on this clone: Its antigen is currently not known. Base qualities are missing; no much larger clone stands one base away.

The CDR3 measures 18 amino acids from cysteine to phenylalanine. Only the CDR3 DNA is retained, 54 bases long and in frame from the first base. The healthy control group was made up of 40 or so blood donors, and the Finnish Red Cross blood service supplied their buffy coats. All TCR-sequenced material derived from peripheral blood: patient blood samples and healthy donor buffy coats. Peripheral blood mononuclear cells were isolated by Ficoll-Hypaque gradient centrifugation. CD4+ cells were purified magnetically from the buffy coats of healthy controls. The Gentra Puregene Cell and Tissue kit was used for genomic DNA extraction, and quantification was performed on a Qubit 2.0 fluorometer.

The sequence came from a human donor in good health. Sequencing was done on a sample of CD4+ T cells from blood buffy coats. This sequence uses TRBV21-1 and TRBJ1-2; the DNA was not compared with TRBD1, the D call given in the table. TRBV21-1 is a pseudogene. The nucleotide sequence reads TGTGCCAGCAGCAAAGATTACAGGGGGTGGTACGCGGACTATGGCTACACCTTC. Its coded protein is CASSKDYRGWYADYGYTF.